The sample holds a few counts of the clone carrying this T cell receptor beta chain. The antigen is not known. The source of the sample is a study of response to subunit inactivated influenza vaccine. General study results and limits: It was suggested by the authors that few new T cells are recruited by each seasonal influenza vaccination.

TCRdb reprocessed the RT-PCR reads via MiXCR and lists one record per CDR3 protein. In the table there are about 540,000 distinct CDR3 sequences, under 25% of which are singletons. The same data also contributed to another study, on T cells expressing NK-cell markers. That source reports: Production of TCR beta cDNA relied on 5'RACE template switching with UMIs. Topping the CD3+CD56-NKG2C+ fraction as well were these clonotypes, in a handful of donors.

The receptor was derived from a man between 50 and 59 years old who received an inactivated influenza vaccine. The source was CD4+ T cells sorted from PBMCs, collected roughly 12 days after vaccination.

CDR3 protein: CASSSTNRAEKLFF. The CDR3 DNA reads TGTGCCAGCAGTTCCACAAACAGGGCTGAAAAACTGTTTTTT. The rearrangement links TRBV27 to TRBJ1-4, with a weak D call TRBD1 (6 bases). The CDR3 totals 14 residues. V was cut by 4 bases and J by 7 bases, with 13 bases left in between. The germline V gene has CDR1 MNHEY and CDR2 SMNVEV (reference sequence).